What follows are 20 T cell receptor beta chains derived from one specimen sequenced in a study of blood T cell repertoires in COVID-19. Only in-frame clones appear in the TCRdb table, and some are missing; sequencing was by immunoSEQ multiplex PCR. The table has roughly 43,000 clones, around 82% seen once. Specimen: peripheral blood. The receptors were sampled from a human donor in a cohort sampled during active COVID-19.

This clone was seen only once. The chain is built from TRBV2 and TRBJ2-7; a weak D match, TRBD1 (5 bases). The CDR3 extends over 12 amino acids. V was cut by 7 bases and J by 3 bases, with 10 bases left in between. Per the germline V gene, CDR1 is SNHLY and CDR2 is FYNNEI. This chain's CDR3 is CASTQGVYEQYF. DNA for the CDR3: TGTGCCAGCACCCAAGGGGTCTACGAGCAGTACTTC. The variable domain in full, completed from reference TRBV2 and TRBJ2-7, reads EPEVTQTPSHQVTQMGQEVILRCVPISNHLYFYWYRQILGQKVEFLVSFYNNEISEKSEIFDDQFSVERPDGSNFTLKIRSTKLEDSAMYFCASTQGVYEQYFGPGTRLTVT.

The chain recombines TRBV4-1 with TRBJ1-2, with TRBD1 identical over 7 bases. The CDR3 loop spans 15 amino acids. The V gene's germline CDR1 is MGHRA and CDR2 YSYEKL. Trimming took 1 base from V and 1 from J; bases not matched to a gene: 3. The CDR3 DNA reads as TGCGCCAGCAGCCAAGTGGGACAGCGTAACTATGGCTACACCTTC. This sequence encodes CASSQVGQRNYGYTF.

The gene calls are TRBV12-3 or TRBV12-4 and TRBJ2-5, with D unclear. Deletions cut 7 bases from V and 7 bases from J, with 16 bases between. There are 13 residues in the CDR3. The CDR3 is CASTKDSAGTQYF. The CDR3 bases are TGTGCCAGCACCAAAGACTCGGCCGGGACCCAGTACTTC.

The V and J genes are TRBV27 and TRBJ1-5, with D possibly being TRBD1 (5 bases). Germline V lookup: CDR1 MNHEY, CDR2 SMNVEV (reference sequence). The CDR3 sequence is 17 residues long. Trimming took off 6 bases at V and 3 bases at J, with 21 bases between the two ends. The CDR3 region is CASRGIFGGGFNQPQHF. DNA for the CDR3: TGTGCCAGCAGGGGGATCTTCGGCGGGGGATTCAATCAGCCCCAGCATTTT.

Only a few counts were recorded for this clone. CDR3 DNA: TGTGCCAGCAGTTACTCCTCCGGAGGAGGGAATCAGCCCCAGCATTTT. Translation gives CASSYSSGGGNQPQHF. This rearrangement joins TRBV6-2 or TRBV6-3 to TRBJ1-5; D uncertain. Germline CDR1 is MNHEY and CDR2 is SVGEGT. The CDR3 totals 16 residues. Trimming cost V 0 bases and J 4 bases, with 13 bases left between them.

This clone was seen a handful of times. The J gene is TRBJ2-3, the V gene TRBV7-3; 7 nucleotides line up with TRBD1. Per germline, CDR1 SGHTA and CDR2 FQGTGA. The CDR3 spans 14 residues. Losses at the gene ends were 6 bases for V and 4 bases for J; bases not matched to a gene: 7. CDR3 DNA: TGTGCCAGCAGACCAACAGGGGCCGCAGATACGCAGTATTTT. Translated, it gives CASRPTGAADTQYF.

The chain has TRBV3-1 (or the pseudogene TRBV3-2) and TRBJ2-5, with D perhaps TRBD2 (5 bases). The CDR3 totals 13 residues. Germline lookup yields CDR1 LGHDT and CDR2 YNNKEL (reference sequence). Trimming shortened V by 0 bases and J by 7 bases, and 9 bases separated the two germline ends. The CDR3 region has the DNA TGTGCCAGCAGCCAAGATTGGAGGTCGACCCAGTACTTC. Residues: CASSQDWRSTQYF.

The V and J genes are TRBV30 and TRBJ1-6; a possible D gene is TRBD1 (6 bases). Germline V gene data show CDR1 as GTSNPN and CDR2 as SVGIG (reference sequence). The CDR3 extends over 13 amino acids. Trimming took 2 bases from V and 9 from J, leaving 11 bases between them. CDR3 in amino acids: CAWSSGDISPLHF. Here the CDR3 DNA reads TGTGCCTGGAGTTCAGGGGACATTTCACCCCTCCACTTT. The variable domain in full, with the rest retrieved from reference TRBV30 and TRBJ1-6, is SQTIHQWPATLVQPVGSPLSLECTVEGTSNPNLYWYRQAAGRGLQLLFYSVGIGQISSEVPQNLSASRPQDRQFILSSKKLLLSDSGFYLCAWSSGDISPLHFGNGTRLTVT.

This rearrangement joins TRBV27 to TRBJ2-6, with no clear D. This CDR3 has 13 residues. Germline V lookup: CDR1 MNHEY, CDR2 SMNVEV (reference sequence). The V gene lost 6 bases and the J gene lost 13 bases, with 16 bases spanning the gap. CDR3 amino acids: CASSRGVNSVLTF. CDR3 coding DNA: TGTGCCAGCAGCCGAGGAGTGAATAGTGTCCTGACTTTC.

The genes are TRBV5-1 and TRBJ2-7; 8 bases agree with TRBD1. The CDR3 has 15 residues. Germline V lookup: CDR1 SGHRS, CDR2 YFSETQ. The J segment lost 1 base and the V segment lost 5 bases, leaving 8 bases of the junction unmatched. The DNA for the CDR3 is TGCGCCAGCAGTGATGGAACAGGGGGGTCCTACGAGCAGTACTTC. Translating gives CASSDGTGGSYEQYF.

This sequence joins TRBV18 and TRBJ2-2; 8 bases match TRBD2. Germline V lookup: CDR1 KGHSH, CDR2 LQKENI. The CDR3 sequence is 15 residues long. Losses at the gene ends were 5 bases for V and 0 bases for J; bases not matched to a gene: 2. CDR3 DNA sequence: TGTGCCAGCTCAGGTAGCGGGACGAACACCGGGGAGCTGTTTTTT. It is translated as CASSGSGTNTGELFF.

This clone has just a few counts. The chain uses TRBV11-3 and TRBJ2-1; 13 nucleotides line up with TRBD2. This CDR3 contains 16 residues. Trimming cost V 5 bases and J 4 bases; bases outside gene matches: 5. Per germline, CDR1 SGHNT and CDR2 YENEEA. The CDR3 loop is CASSPGTSGVYNEQFF. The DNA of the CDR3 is TGTGCCAGCAGCCCAGGGACTAGCGGGGTTTACAATGAGCAGTTCTTC.

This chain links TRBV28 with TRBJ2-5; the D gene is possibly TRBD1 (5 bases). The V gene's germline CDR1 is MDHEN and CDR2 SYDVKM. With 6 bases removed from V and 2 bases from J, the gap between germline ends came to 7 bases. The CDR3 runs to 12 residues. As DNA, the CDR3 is TGTGCCAGCAGGCGACAGCAAGAGACCCAGTACTTC. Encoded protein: CASRRQQETQYF.

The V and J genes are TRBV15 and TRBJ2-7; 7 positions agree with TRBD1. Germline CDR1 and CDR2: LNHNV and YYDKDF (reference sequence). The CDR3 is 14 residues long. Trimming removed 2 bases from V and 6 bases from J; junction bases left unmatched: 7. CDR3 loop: CATSRTRQGGEQYF. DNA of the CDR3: TGTGCCACCAGCAGAACCCGACAGGGCGGCGAGCAGTACTTC. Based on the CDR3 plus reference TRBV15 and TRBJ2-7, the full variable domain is DAMVIQNPRYQVTQFGKPVTLSCSQTLNHNVMYWYQQKSSQAPKLLFHYYDKDFNNEADTPDNFQSRRPNTSFCFLDIRSPGLGDTAMYLCATSRTRQGGEQYFGPGTRLTVT.

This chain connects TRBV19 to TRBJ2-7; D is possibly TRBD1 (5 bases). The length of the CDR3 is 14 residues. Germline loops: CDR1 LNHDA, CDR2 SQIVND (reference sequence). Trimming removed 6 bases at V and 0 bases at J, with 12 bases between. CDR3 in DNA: TGTGCCAGTAGGGTCGCCAGGGACTCCTACGAGCAGTACTTC. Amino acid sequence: CASRVARDSYEQYF.

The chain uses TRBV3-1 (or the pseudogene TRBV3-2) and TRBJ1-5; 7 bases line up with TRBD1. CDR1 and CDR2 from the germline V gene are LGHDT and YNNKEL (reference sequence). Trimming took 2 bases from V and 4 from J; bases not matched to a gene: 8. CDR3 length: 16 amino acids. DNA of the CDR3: TGTGCCAGCAGCCAACTACCGACAGGGAGGAATCAGCCCCAGCATTTT. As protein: CASSQLPTGRNQPQHF.

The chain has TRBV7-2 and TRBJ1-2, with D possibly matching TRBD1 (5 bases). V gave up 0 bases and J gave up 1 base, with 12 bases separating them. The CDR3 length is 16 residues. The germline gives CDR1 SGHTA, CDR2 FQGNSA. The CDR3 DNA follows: TGTGCCAGCAGCTTAGCGCCGACAGCAGTTAACTATGGCTACACCTTC. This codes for CASSLAPTAVNYGYTF.

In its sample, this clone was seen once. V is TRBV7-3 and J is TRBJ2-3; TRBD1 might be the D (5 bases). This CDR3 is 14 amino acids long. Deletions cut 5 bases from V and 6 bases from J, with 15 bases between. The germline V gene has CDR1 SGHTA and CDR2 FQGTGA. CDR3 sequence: CASSPLGLGDTQYF. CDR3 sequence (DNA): TGTGCCAGCAGCCCCCTGGGGCTCGGGGATACGCAGTATTTT.

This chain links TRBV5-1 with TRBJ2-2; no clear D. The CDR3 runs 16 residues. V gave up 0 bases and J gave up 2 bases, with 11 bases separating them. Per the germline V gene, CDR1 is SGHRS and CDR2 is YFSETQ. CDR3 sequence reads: CASSLEPGANTGELFF. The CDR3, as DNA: TGCGCCAGCAGCTTGGAGCCAGGTGCCAACACCGGGGAGCTGTTTTTT.

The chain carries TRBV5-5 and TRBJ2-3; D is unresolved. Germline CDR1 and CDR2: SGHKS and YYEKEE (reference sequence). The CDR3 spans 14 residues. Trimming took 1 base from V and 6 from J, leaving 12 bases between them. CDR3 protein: CASSLLTTGDTQYF. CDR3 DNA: TGTGCCAGCAGCTTGTTGACCACCGGGGATACGCAGTATTTT.